The entry below describes one T cell receptor (beta chain). Its antigen is unknown. No much larger clone exists at a distance of one base, and base qualities are not known. These data come from a study of OX40 agonist ivuxolimab in advanced cancers. Some background on the complete study: Ivuxolimab, which targeted the costimulatory receptor OX40 (CD134), was an agonistic, fully human IgG2 monoclonal antibody. Intravenous ivuxolimab was administered to patients every 2 weeks at six dose levels: 0.01, 0.1, 0.3, 1.5, 3 and 10 mg/kg. Of the approximately 50 patients in dose escalation, about 20 had hepatocellular carcinoma, about 15 had melanoma, 9 had renal cell carcinoma and 9 had head and neck cancer. In the dose-escalation cohort, 82.7% of patients were male, and the mean age was roughly 60 years with a range of about 20 to 90. Patients were allowed to have had prior anti-PD-1, anti-PD-L1 or anti-CTLA-4 therapy, and approximately 43% of the dose-escalation patients had previously received checkpoint inhibitors. Partial responses occurred in three dose-escalation patients: two with cutaneous melanoma and one with hepatocellular carcinoma. The purpose of peripheral TCRbeta sequencing was to test whether ivuxolimab changed TCR sequence diversity and led to clonal T-cell expansion. The paper covers the monotherapy dose-escalation part of the phase I ivuxolimab trial, which included N of about 50 patients.

Overall study results and their limits: The antigen specificity of the clonally expanded peripheral T cells was not determined. In partial responders in the 0.1-3.0 mg/kg groups, normalized peripheral clonal expansion was found to be among the lowest, especially among CD8+ T cells. After ivuxolimab, expanded clones were on average more numerous among CD8+ T cells than among CD4+ T cells. At doses of 0.1 to 3.0 mg/kg, clonal expansion of both CD4+ and CD8+ T cells in blood was seen between baseline and week 6. Low levels of normalized T-cell clonal expansion were also seen in some patients who did not respond.

CDR1 and CDR2, looked up from the germline V gene, are SNHLY and FYNNEI. The CDR3 covers 16 residues, taking in both the cysteine and the phenylalanine. Only the CDR3 DNA stays, 48 bases, in frame from base 1. The germline ends are 15 bases apart after V is trimmed by 6 bases and J by 3 bases. The trial excluded patients who had a history of autoimmune disease or were on systemic immunosuppression. Peripheral blood for TCR sequencing was collected from all dose cohorts at baseline, on cycle 4 day 1, and on cycle 7 day 1. The samples were taken from a phase I, first-in-human, multicenter, open-label dose-escalation trial of ivuxolimab. Adults with locally advanced or metastatic melanoma, renal cell, hepatocellular, or head and neck squamous cell carcinoma were enrolled in the trial. CD4+ and CD8+ T cells were sorted separately from peripheral blood before TCR sequencing. Genomic DNA was isolated from the sorted cells so that the TCRbeta CDR3 region could be sequenced. TCRbeta CDR3 regions were sequenced using the immunoSEQ Assay. The immuneACCESS repertoire file appears here via TCRdb, limited to in-frame rearrangements. These files lack a portion of the clones; in checked studies, under half of the deficit traces to unresolved V genes, and the cause of the others is not known. Counted in this sample were about 48,000 clones; more than 85% of them appeared once. Together, the top ten hold 1.9% of the sample.

The receptor was derived from an adult with an advanced solid tumor such as melanoma, head and neck, liver or kidney cancer. The input for sequencing was CD4+ or CD8+ T cells sorted from blood, taken in a trial of the OX40 agonist ivuxolimab. This sequence uses TRBV2 and TRBJ1-6, and TRBD1 may be the D gene, going by 5 matching bases. CDR3 protein: CASSEGLLDYNSPLHF. The nucleotide sequence is given as TGTGCCAGCAGCGAGGGACTTCTAGACTATAATTCACCCCTCCACTTT.